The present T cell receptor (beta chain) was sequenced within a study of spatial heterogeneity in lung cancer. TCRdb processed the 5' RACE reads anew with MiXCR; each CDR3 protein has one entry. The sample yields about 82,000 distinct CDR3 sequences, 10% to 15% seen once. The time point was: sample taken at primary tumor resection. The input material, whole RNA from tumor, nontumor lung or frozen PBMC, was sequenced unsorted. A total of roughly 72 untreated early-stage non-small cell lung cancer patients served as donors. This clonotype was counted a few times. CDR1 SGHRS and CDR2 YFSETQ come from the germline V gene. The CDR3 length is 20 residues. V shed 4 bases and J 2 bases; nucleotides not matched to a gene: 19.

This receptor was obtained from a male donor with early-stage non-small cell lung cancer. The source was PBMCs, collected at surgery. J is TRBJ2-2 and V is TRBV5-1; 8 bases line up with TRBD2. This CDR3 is CASSATSGPFRSRNTGELFF. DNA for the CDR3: TGCGCCAGCAGCGCCACTAGCGGACCCTTCAGGAGCCGCAACACCGGGGAGCTGTTTTTT.